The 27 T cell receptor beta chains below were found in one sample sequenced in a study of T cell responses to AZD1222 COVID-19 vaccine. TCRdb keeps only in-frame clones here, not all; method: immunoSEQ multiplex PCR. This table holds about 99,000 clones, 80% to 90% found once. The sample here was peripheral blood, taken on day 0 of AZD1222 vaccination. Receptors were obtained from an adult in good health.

The CDR3, as DNA: TGCAGTGCTAGGCGGGGAAACACCATATATTTT. Encoded protein: CSARRGNTIYF. This chain uses TRBV20-1 with TRBJ1-3, with D unresolved. Trimming removed 3 bases at V and 4 bases at J, with 4 bases between. This CDR3 has 11 residues. CDR1 and CDR2 (germline): DFQATT, SNEGSKA (reference sequence).

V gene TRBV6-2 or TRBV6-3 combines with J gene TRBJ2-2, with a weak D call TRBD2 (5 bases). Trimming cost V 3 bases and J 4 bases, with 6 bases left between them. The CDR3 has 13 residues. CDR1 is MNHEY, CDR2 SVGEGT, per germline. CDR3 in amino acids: CASSYEGTGELFF. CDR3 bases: TGTGCCAGCAGTTATGAGGGCACCGGGGAGCTGTTTTTT.

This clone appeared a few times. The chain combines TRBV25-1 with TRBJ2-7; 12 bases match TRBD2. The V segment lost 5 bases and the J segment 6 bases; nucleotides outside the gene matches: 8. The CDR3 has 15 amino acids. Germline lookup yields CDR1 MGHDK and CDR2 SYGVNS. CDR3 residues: CASSPTTSGRGEQYF. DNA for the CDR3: TGTGCCAGCAGTCCGACGACTAGCGGGAGAGGCGAGCAGTACTTC.

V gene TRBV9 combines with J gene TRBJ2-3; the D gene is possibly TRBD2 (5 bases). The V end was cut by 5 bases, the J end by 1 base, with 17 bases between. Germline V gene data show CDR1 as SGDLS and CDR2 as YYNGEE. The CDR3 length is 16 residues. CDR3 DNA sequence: TGTGCCAGCAGAGTGGAGGCCTCCGGGGGCACAGATACGCAGTATTTT. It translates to CASRVEASGGTDTQYF.

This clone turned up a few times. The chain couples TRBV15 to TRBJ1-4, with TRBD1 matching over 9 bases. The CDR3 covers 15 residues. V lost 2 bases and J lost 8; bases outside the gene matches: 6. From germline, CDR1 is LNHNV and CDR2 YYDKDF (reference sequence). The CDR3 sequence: CATSRSGQGSEKLFF. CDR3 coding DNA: TGTGCCACCAGCAGATCGGGACAGGGTTCCGAAAAACTGTTTTTT. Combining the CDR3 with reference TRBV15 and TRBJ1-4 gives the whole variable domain DAMVIQNPRYQVTQFGKPVTLSCSQTLNHNVMYWYQQKSSQAPKLLFHYYDKDFNNEADTPDNFQSRRPNTSFCFLDIRSPGLGDTAMYLCATSRSGQGSEKLFFGSGTQLSVL.

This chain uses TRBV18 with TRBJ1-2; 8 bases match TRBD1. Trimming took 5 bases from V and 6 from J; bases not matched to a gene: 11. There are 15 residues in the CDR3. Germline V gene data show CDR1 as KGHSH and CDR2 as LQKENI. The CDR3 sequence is CASSTGTGFLDGYTF. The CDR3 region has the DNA TGTGCCAGCTCAACCGGGACAGGCTTCTTAGATGGCTACACCTTC.

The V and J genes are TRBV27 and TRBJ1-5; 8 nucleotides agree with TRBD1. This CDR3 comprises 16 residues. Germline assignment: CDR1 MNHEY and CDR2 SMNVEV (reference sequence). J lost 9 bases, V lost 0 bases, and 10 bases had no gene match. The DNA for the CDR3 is TGTGCCAGCAGTTTATCCGGCCAGGGGGCCCTTACGCCCCAGCATTTT. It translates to CASSLSGQGALTPQHF.

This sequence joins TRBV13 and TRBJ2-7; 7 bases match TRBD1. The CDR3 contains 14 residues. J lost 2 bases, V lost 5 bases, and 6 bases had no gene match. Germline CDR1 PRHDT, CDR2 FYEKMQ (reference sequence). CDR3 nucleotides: TGTGCCAGCAGCCAAGGGCAGGGGGCCTACGAGCAGTACTTC. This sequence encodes CASSQGQGAYEQYF.

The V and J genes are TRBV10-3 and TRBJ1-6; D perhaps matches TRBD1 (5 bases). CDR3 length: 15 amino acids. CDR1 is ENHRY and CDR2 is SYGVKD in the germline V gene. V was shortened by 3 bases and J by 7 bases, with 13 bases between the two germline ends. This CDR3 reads CAISDSQGTNSPLHF. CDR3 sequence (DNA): TGTGCCATCAGTGATAGCCAGGGCACCAATTCACCCCTCCACTTT.

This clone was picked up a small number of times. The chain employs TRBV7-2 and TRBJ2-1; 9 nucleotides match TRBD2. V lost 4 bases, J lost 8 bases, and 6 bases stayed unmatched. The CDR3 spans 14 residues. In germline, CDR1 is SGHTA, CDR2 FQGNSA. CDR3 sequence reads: CASSWRGGVDEQFF. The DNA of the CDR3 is TGTGCCAGCAGCTGGCGGGGGGGCGTCGATGAGCAGTTCTTC.

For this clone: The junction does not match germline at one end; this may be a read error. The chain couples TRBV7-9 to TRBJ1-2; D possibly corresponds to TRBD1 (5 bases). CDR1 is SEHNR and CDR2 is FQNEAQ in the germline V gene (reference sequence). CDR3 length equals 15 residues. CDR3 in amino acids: CASRPALGLIVGYTF. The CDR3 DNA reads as TGTGCTAGCAGACCTGCCCTGGGACTAATAGTCGGCTACACCTTC.

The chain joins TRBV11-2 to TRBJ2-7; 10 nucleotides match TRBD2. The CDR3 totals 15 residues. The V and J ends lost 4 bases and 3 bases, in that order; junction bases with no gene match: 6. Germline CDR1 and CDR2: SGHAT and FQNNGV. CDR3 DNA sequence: TGTGCCAGCAGCTCCGGGACTAGCGCTTTCTACGAGCAGTACTTC. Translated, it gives CASSSGTSAFYEQYF.

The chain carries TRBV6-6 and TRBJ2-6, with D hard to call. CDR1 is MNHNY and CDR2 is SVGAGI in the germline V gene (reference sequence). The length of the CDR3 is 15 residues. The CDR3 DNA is TGTGCTCATCTTCAGCCAGGCTCTGGGGCCAACGTCCTGACTTTC. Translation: CAHLQPGSGANVLTF.

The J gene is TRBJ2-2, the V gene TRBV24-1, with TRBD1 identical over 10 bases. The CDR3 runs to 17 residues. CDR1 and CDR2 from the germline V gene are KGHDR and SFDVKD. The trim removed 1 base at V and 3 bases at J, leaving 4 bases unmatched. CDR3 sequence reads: CATSDLGTGAYTGELFF. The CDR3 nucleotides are TGTGCCACCAGTGATTTAGGGACAGGGGCTTACACCGGGGAGCTGTTTTTT.

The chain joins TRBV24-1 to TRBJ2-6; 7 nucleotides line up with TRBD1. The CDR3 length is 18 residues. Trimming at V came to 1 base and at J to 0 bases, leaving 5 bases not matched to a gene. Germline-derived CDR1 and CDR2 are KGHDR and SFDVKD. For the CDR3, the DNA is TGTGCCACCAGTGATTTCAGACAGGGACGCTCTGGGGCCAACGTCCTGACTTTC. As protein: CATSDFRQGRSGANVLTF.

The CDR3 here is CASSFPMGNTEAFF. CDR3 in DNA: TGTGCCAGCAGTTTCCCAATGGGGAACACTGAAGCTTTCTTT. The rearrangement links TRBV28 to TRBJ1-1; no reliable D call. The CDR3 is 14 amino acids. Germline V gene data show CDR1 as MDHEN and CDR2 as SYDVKM. The V gene lost 3 bases and the J gene lost 1 base, with 9 bases spanning the gap.

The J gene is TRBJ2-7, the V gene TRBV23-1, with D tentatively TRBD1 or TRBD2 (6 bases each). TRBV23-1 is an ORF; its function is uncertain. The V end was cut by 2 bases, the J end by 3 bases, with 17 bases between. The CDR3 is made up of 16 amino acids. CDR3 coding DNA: TGCGCCAGCAGTCAACGGGGGCAGGTGAGGGACTACGAGCAGTACTTC. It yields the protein CASSQRGQVRDYEQYF.

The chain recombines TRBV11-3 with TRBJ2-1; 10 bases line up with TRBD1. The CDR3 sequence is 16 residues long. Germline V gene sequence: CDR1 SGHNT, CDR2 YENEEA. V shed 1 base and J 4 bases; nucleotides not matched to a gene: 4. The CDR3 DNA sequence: TGTGCCAGCAGCTTAGCCCCGGGACAGGGGTACAATGAGCAGTTCTTC. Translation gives CASSLAPGQGYNEQFF. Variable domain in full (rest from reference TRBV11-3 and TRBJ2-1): EAGVVQSPRYKIIEKKQPVAFWCNPISGHNTLYWYLQNLGQGPELLIRYENEEAVDDSQLPKDRFSAERLKGVDSTLKIQPAELGDSAVYLCASSLAPGQGYNEQFFGPGTRLTVL.

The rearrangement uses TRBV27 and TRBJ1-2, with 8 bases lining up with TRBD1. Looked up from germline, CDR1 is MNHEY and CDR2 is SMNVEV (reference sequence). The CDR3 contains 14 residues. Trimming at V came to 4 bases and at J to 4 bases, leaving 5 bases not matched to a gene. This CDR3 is CASSSTGGSYGYTF. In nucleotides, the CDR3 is TGTGCCAGCAGTTCTACAGGGGGTAGCTATGGCTACACCTTC.

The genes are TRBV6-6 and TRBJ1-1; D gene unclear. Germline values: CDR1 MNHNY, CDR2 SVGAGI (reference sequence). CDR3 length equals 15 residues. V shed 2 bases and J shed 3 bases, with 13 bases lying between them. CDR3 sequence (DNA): TGTGCCAGCAGTTACCCACCTGGGTTTGACACTGAAGCTTTCTTT. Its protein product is CASSYPPGFDTEAFF.

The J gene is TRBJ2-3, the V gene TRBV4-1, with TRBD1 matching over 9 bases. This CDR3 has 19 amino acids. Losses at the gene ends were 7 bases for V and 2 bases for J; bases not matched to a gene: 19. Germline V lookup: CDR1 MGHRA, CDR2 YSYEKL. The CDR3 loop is CASTGQGKADGGFTDTQYF. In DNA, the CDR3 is TGCGCCAGCACCGGACAGGGGAAGGCGGATGGCGGATTCACAGATACGCAGTATTTT.

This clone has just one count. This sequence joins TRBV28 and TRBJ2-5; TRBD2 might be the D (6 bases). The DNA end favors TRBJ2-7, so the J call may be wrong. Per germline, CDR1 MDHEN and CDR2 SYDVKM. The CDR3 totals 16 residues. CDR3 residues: CASSSPQDGSSYEQYF. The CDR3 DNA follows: TGTGCCAGCAGTTCACCCCAGGACGGGAGCTCCTACGAGCAGTACTTC.

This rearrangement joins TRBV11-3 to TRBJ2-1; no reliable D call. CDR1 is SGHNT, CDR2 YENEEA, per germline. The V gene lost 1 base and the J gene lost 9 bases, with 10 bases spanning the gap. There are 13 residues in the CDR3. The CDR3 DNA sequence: TGTGCCAGCAGCTTAGTCGCCTCGGGTGAGCAGTTCTTC. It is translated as CASSLVASGEQFF.

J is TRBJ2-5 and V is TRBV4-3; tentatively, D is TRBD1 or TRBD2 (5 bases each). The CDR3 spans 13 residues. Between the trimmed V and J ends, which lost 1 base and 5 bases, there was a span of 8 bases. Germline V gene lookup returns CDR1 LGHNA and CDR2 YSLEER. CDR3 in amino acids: CASSQVEGETQYF. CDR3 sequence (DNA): TGCGCCAGCAGCCAAGTAGAGGGGGAGACCCAGTACTTC.

Here the CDR3 DNA reads TGTGCCAGCAGAGGACAGGGACAGTCACCCCTCCACTTT. This sequence encodes CASRGQGQSPLHF. The chain joins TRBV6-5 to TRBJ1-6; TRBD1 aligns across 8 bases. This CDR3 has 13 amino acids. CDR1 and CDR2 (germline): MNHEY, SVGAGI. Losses at the gene ends were 6 bases for V and 10 bases for J; bases not matched to a gene: 5.

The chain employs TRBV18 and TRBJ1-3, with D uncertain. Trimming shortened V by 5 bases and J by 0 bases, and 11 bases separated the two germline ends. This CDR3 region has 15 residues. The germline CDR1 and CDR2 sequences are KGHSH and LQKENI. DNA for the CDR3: TGTGCCAGCTCAAACCAGGAGAGCTCTGGAAACACCATATATTTT. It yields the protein CASSNQESSGNTIYF.

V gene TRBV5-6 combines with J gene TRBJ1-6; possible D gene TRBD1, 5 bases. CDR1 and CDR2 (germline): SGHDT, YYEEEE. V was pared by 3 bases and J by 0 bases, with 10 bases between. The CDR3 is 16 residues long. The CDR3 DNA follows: TGTGCCAGCAGCTCCCGGGGGGGCTCCTATAATTCACCCCTCCACTTT. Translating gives CASSSRGGSYNSPLHF.